This TCR beta chain was recovered during a study of cytomegalovirus exposure and HLA in healthy donors (TCRdb year 2017). Study-level background: In an earlier analysis of some 610 of the donors, 250 to 300 Gb of sequence data and 90 million to 130 million unique TCR beta sequences from about 179 million T cells were reported. Class I and class II HLA loci were covered by the typing at four-digit resolution. Among some 400 genotyped donors of the cohort, an average of around 250,000 unique TCR beta nucleotide sequences was sequenced per donor, of which about 19% were non-productive. An earlier analysis of 587 of the donors used high-throughput TCR beta sequencing to judge whether each TCR beta V gene segment behaved as functional or pseudogenic. A later genetic analysis took genome-wide SNP genotypes for about 65% of the 666 donors and used that subset as a discovery cohort. The study profiled the T cell repertoires of 666 subjects by immunosequencing and related them to cytomegalovirus serostatus. An early release covering roughly 640 HLA-typed donors comprised 300 to 350 gigabases of sequencing data and 65 million to 100 million unique TCR sequences. A later analysis re-examined previously published TCR beta repertoires from 610 or so donors and added high-resolution HLA genotyping to investigate patterns of TCR occurrence. Every discovery cohort repertoire had been produced on one sequencing platform. The study aimed to test whether cataloging public T cell receptors could reveal signatures of past pathogen exposure. About five DR-DQ haplotypes were handled as single units for association and clustering, since linkage in the cohort was strong. The study combined high-throughput TCR immunosequencing, statistical association of individual TCRs with disease status, and machine learning to predict cytomegalovirus infection status. Rather than using new phenotypic data, the later analysis identified candidate immune exposures from TCR beta sequences and from how often those sequences occurred across donors. Along with the roughly 670-subject first cohort, a separate validation cohort of over 90 different subjects was used. Among the roughly 380 genotyped donors, 81% belonged to the genetic ancestry cluster associated with self-reported Caucasian donors. Donor age, sex, ethnicity and CMV serostatus were collected together with the repertoire data. Typing coverage varied by locus: about 629-640 donors for A, B, C, DRB1 and DQB1; about 520 for DQA1; approximately 570 for DPA1; approximately 450 for DPB1.

In total, more than 500 healthy bone marrow donors made up the cohort. Cohort members were all nominally healthy when sampled, although unrecorded immune exposures were likely present. The donor was CMV seropositive and belonged to the group of more than 250 seropositive cohort members. Every donor gave a peripheral blood sample, and the peripheral blood mononuclear cells from that sample were used for TCR beta sequencing. Genomic DNA was extracted from the blood cell samples with the Qiagen DNeasy Blood Extraction Kit. The library came from the immunoSEQ multiplex PCR assay. For the multiplex PCR, a mixture combining 60 forward primers for TCR Vbeta segments and 13 reverse primers for TCR Jbeta segments was used. A multiplex PCR assay on genomic DNA amplified the CDR3 region of rearranged TCR beta genes. The amplified TCR beta libraries were sequenced on the Illumina HiSeq System as 87-base-pair reads. Per the original workflow: In a later analysis, tens of millions of unique TCR beta chains were counted across the approximately 670 repertoires, and approximately 9.9 million of these chains were shared by at least two donors. Raw reads were error-corrected and collapsed into unique sequences with a nearest-neighbor algorithm that merged closely related sequences to remove PCR and sequencing errors. To assign V, D and J gene segments, CDR3 sequences were aligned to IMGT reference sequences. Each retained sequence needed at least a six-nucleotide match to both a V gene segment and a J gene segment. A rearrangement counted as productive if the CDR3 had no stop codons and remained in frame with V and J, and every other rearrangement counted as non-productive. Following IMGT convention, CDR3 was defined as the stretch from the second conserved V-encoded cysteine up to the conserved J-encoded phenylalanine. Sequences without an unambiguous match to a single V gene segment were excluded from the earlier analysis of several hundred of the donors. An earlier analysis of fewer than 650 of the donors classified V segments as functional when productive rearrangements were above 56.7% and as segregating when the standard deviation between donors was above 5%. A statistical classification framework was built for diagnosing cytomegalovirus status from the catalog of TCR beta chain sequences. In a later analysis, V and J genes were assigned by comparing TCR nucleotide sequences against IMGT/GENE-DB human TR gene sequences. Using the TCRdist pipeline, a later analysis assigned CDR3 sequences along with most-parsimonious VDJ recombination scenarios. In a later analysis, each TCR beta chain was defined by its CDR3 amino acid sequence together with its V-gene family, and reads without a unique V-gene family were excluded. To address suspected cross-contamination and a sequencing artifact, a later analysis removed over 500 highly shared, low-generation-probability nucleotide sequences. In a later analysis, a clonal expansion index for each public chain was calculated from normalized within-repertoire ranks of inferred template counts. Generation probabilities in a later analysis came from a VDJ recombination model fitted to out-of-frame rearrangements, and those results were checked against IGoR. In a later analysis, TCR-TCR, TCR-HLA and TCR-CMV co-occurrence was scored with hypergeometric tests, and a repertoire-size bias correction was applied to TCR pairs. To estimate false discovery rates, a later analysis permuted the HLA or CMV assignments 20 times. In a later analysis, co-occurring TCRs were grouped using DBSCAN, with TCRdist sequence similarity added in when clustering inside HLA-allele-positive subsets. Co-occurrence clustering excluded repertoires with fewer than 30,000 or more than 120,000 public chains, plus five with anomalous nucleotide sharing. TCRdb retrieved this table from immuneACCESS and kept in-frame rearrangements only. Not all clones are present; in checked studies, unresolved V genes account for under half, and no reason is known for the remainder. The V and J calls and clone size come from that table; D and trimming were worked out from the DNA. A total of some 210,000 clones appear in this sample, around 86% of them only once. The ten top clones hold roughly 10% of the sample.

Regarding this clone: Its antigen remains undetermined. Base qualities were left out, and no much larger clone turns up one base away.

The germline V gene (reference sequence) supplies CDR1 SEHNR and CDR2 FQNEAQ. The CDR3 numbers 15 residues from cysteine through phenylalanine. Only the CDR3 region is kept as DNA, spanning 45 bases read in frame from base 1. Cut back by 0 bases and 4 bases, the V and J ends lie 12 bases apart. The full study reports these points: A cluster of highly shared sequence variants was judged likely to be a technical artifact of the sequencing pipeline. Roughly uniform sequencing depth across donors was assumed in presence/absence analyses, although this assumption may not hold. This cohort had only TCR beta chains sequenced, and the lack of alpha or paired-chain data limited which features could be detected. Across donors, most TCR sequences were observed very rarely, whereas some public TCRs were present in many individuals. According to the authors, the approach could potentially be generalized to other disease states and immunological phenotypes. In a later analysis, over 15,000 TCR beta sequences were associated with specific HLA alleles at a false discovery rate of 0.05. In vitro tests confirmed that a few of the cytomegalovirus-associated TCR beta chains recognize cytomegalovirus antigens. In a later analysis, HLA-associated TCR beta chains were found to be more clonally expanded and to have lower generation probabilities than equally common non-associated chains. A further reported finding was that TCR beta sequences accurately predicted the HLA-A and HLA-B alleles for most subjects in the first cohort. The study listed 164 TCR beta chains as associated with cytomegalovirus. A later analysis reported that several top co-occurrence clusters appeared linked to parvovirus B19, influenza, CMV and Epstein-Barr virus. The classifier was reported to diagnose cytomegalovirus status with high specificity and sensitivity in both the original cohort and the validation cohort. When HLA alleles, especially DR and DQ, strongly co-occurred, TCR associations were difficult to assign to individual alleles. An association between a missense DCLRE1C variant and V-gene and J-gene trimming of TCR beta chains was found in a later genetic analysis and replicated in an independent cohort. In a later analysis, the rate of TCR association differed among HLA loci, with DRB1 alleles having the most associated TCRs and HLA-C alleles having the fewest. Linkage disequilibrium might explain the correlated functional status among segregating V segments, but an unknown experimental factor could not be excluded. Most CMV-associated TCR beta chains appeared to be HLA-restricted in a later analysis, and the HLA associations seemed to be driven largely by CMV exposure. According to a later genetic analysis, donors in an Asian-associated ancestry cluster had fewer N-insertions in productive TCRs than the approximately 700-donor mean. In an earlier analysis of over 550 of the donors, most TCR beta V segments were observed in productive rearrangements about 87% or about 30% of the time, broadly matching IMGT annotations. Because HLA typing was missing for some donors at each locus, association tests included only the typed subset. Because counts were too low, about 15 rarely observed V segments, including chromosome 9 orphons, were left out of the earlier analysis of 500 to 650 of the donors. CMV serostatus was the only immune exposure information available for the cohort. Because the 87-base-pair reads could not distinguish some IMGT-functional V segments, including TRBV6-2 and TRBV6-3, those segments were excluded.

Rearrangement joined TRBV7-9 to TRBJ1-1; matching of 6 bases hints at TRBD1 as the D gene. The specimen was PBMCs. This TCR came from a woman aged 50 to 60 in good health and CMV-seropositive. The DNA sequence is TGTGCCAGCAGCTTAGCAGGGGGTGAGGGCACTGAAGCTTTCTTT. The translation is CASSLAGGEGTEAFF.